The 10 T cell receptor beta chains below all came from one sample that was sequenced in a study of identical twins. MiXCR was run by TCRdb on the 5' RACE reads, yielding one entry per CDR3 protein. This table has 1.5 million or so distinct CDR3 sequences, about 32% appearing once. Material for sequencing was cord blood. The receptors come from a newborn girl in good health.

This clonotype was counted a few times. The rearrangement links TRBV3-1 to TRBJ1-6, with D uncertain. CDR3 length: 13 residues. The germline CDR1 and CDR2 sequences are LGHDT and YNNKEL (reference sequence). Trimming took 1 base from V and 10 from J, leaving 8 bases between them. The CDR3 region has the DNA TGTGCCAGCAGCCAAGGGCGGAAATCACCCCTCCACTTT. Translated, it gives CASSQGRKSPLHF.

The genes are TRBV11-2 and TRBJ2-1, with a possible D match to TRBD2 (6 bases). V gave up 2 bases and J gave up 2 bases, with 13 bases separating them. CDR3 length: 16 residues. The germline CDR1 and CDR2 sequences are SGHAT and FQNNGV. The CDR3 nucleotides read TGTGCCAGCAGCTTAAGGTCTAGCGTCCCCTACAATGAGCAGTTCTTC. Residues: CASSLRSSVPYNEQFF. Variable domain in full (rest from reference TRBV11-2 and TRBJ2-1): EAGVAQSPRYKIIEKRQSVAFWCNPISGHATLYWYQQILGQGPKLLIQFQNNGVVDDSQLPKDRFSAERLKGVDSTLKIQPAKLEDSAVYLCASSLRSSVPYNEQFFGPGTRLTVL.

This clonotype was seen repeatedly, ten times or more. The V gene is TRBV4-2, the J gene TRBJ2-1, with 10 positions matching TRBD2. From germline, CDR1 is LGHNA and CDR2 YNFKEQ. V lost 4 bases, J lost 13 bases, and 13 bases stayed unmatched. This CDR3 has 15 amino acids. The CDR3 DNA reads as TGTGCCAGCAGCCTAAGTTGGCTAGCGGGAGTTGATCAGTTCTTC. It yields the protein CASSLSWLAGVDQFF.

Of note for this clonotype: One junction end does not reproduce the germline sequence, and a read error may be involved. V and J are TRBV4-2 and TRBJ2-6, with TRBD1 as a possible D gene (5 bases). The germline V gene has CDR1 LGHNA and CDR2 YNFKEQ. The CDR3 covers 17 residues. CDR3 in DNA: TGTGCCAGCAGCCAAGGCAGTTTTTCCTCTGGGGCCAAGGTCCTGACTTTC. This gives the protein CASSQGSFSSGAKVLTF.

This clonotype was found a few times. The rearrangement links TRBV29-1 to TRBJ1-2; weak D call: TRBD1 (5 bases). The CDR3 is 14 residues long. In germline, CDR1 is SQVTM, CDR2 ANQGSEA. The V end was cut by 4 bases, the J end by 2 bases, with 14 bases between. CDR3 region: CSVVGGDSNYGYTF. CDR3 in DNA: TGCAGCGTTGTTGGGGGGGATAGCAACTATGGCTACACCTTC.

This clonotype has a handful of counts. The V and J genes are TRBV11-2 and TRBJ2-1; 7 nucleotides agree with TRBD1. The CDR3 is 15 amino acids. Germline trimming cut 3 bases from V and 10 bases from J; bases unmatched to any gene: 12. The germline V gene encodes CDR1 SGHAT and CDR2 FQNNGV. CDR3 DNA: TGTGCCAGCAGCTTCGCACAGGGGTCTTCAATCGAGCAGTTCTTC. Its translation: CASSFAQGSSIEQFF.

This clonotype was recorded a few times. The chain carries TRBV4-1 and TRBJ2-7; tentative D call: TRBD1 (6 bases). Germline CDR1 is MGHRA and CDR2 is YSYEKL. The CDR3 spans 15 residues. Trimming took 4 bases from V and 2 from J, leaving 15 bases between them. CDR3 DNA: TGCGCCAGCAGCCCTTACAGGGAATCCCCCTACGAGCAGTACTTC. Amino acids: CASSPYRESPYEQYF.

V usage is TRBV6-5 and J usage is TRBJ2-3, with TRBD2 matching 13 bases. J lost 0 bases, V lost 2 bases, and 5 bases had no gene match. The CDR3 sequence is 18 residues long. The germline gives CDR1 MNHEY, CDR2 SVGAGI. The CDR3 loop is CASSYPGLAGTSTDTQYF. CDR3 sequence (DNA): TGTGCCAGCAGTTACCCGGGACTAGCGGGGACAAGCACAGATACGCAGTATTTT.

The chain has TRBV10-3 and TRBJ1-1, with D hard to call. Germline V CDR1 and CDR2: ENHRY, SYGVKD. The CDR3 is 14 residues long. V shed 2 bases and J shed 4 bases, with 11 bases lying between them. The CDR3 DNA follows: TGTGCCATCAGTGAGCTCCGGGCCGCCACTGAAGCTTTCTTT. This translates into CAISELRAATEAFF.

This clonotype came up a few times. V usage is TRBV20-1 and J usage is TRBJ2-7, with 14 bases identical to TRBD2. The V gene end was trimmed by 3 bases and the J gene end by 4 bases; junction bases not matched to a gene: 8. Germline assignment: CDR1 DFQATT and CDR2 SNEGSKA (reference sequence). The CDR3 is 16 amino acids. CDR3 in DNA: TGCAGTGCTAGTGGCAGGACTAGCGGGAGGAAGTACGAGCAGTACTTC. Protein sequence: CSASGRTSGRKYEQYF.